This T cell receptor beta chain was found in a study of blood T cell repertoires in COVID-19. The wider study: Both acute and convalescent COVID-19 samples were obtained from the United States, Italy and Spain. Sources were T cells, B-cell-depleted T cells, or PBMCs; the material itself was cDNA or gDNA.

Germline V gene data show CDR1 as SGHDN and CDR2 as FVKESK. The CDR3 loop spans 17 amino acids. The ends were cut back, 3 bases at V and 5 bases at J, with 20 bases in the middle. Per the authors' pipeline: Amplification of reference gene primers provided the estimated nucleated cell counts. Method: immunoSEQ multiplex PCR; TCRdb's copy keeps in-frame clones and lacks some. The D gene and trimming were derived from the DNA, and the V and J assignments and clone size from that table. The sample lists 60,000 to 65,000 clones, approximately 83% occurring once. One Seattle source followed patients from active infection through their disease course.

The source is a man aged 45-60 years with COVID-19, enrolled during active disease. The specimen sequenced was peripheral blood. The V and J genes are TRBV14 and TRBJ2-1; D possibly corresponds to TRBD2 (6 bases). The CDR3 loop reads CASSQLRGGGVNNEQFF. The CDR3 DNA sequence: TGTGCCAGCAGCCAGTTGCGGGGAGGAGGAGTTAACAATGAGCAGTTCTTC.